This T cell receptor beta chain was sequenced in a study of T cells expressing NK-cell markers. Germline assignment: CDR1 MNHEY and CDR2 SVGEGT. This CDR3 region has 20 residues. TCRdb reanalyzed the 5' RACE reads, giving one entry per CDR3 protein sequence and no DNA. The listing records over 120,000 distinct CDR3 sequences. This clonotype was obtained from a man younger than 35 in good health. The V and J genes are TRBV6-2 or TRBV6-3 and TRBJ2-2; TCRdb selects TRBD2, and the lack of DNA leaves this call unchecked. Sequenced: blood T cells: a sorted CD56 or NKG2C T cell subset, CD4+ or CD8+ T cells, or bulk PBMC T cells (not recorded which). CDR3 residues: CASSPLLADLAGGRTGELFF.